Following are 29 T cell receptor beta chains from one sample sequenced in a study of T cell clonotyping in hematopoietic cell transplantation. Measured with immunoSEQ multiplex PCR; TCRdb has only the in-frame clones, and not every one. The data contain under 7,000 clones, 85% to 90% of them singletons. The starting material was peripheral blood mononuclear cells, obtained 100 days after allogeneic stem cell transplant. The receptor source for this set is a female patient between 40 and 50 years old who had an allogeneic stem cell transplant from a related donor, so the T cells may come from the graft donor. Some clones in this sample may be carry-over from other donors' samples.

The rearrangement links TRBV29-1 to TRBJ1-1; D might be TRBD1 (5 bases). The CDR3 covers 13 residues. Trimming removed 7 bases at V and 4 bases at J, with 16 bases between. The V gene's germline CDR1 is SQVTM and CDR2 ANQGSEA. The DNA for the CDR3 is TGCAGCGCCTATCGGCTGGGGGGCACTGAAGCTTTCTTT. It yields the protein CSAYRLGGTEAFF.

This chain joins TRBV6-1 and TRBJ2-2, with D maybe TRBD2 (5 bases). Germline V gene sequence: CDR1 MNHNS, CDR2 SASEGT. Trimming left V 1 base short and J 5 bases short, with 17 bases between. CDR3 length: 17 residues. Written as DNA, the CDR3 is TGTGCCAGCAGTGAAGTGGTGGCCTCGCCGGGGACCGGGGAGCTGTTTTTT. Translation gives CASSEVVASPGTGELFF.

The rearrangement links TRBV7-9 to TRBJ2-7; D remains ambiguous. Germline V lookup: CDR1 SEHNR, CDR2 FQNEAQ (reference sequence). Deletions cut 5 bases from V and 3 bases from J, with 8 bases between. The CDR3 consists of 12 residues. In nucleotides, the CDR3 is TGTGCCAGCAGCCACCAAATCTACGAGCAGTACTTC. Translating gives CASSHQIYEQYF.

The V call is TRBV12-5, the J call TRBJ2-7; D possibly corresponds to TRBD1 (5 bases). Germline V lookup: CDR1 LGHNT, CDR2 FRNRAP. Trimming stripped 0 bases from V and 5 bases from J, with 11 bases between. The CDR3 runs to 14 residues. DNA of the CDR3: TGTGCTAGTGGTTTGGTGCAGGGTATCAACGAGCAGTACTTC. It is translated as CASGLVQGINEQYF.

This chain links TRBV7-6 with TRBJ2-1; TRBD1 is a possible D gene (6 bases). CDR3 length: 14 amino acids. CDR1 and CDR2 from the germline V gene are SGHVS and FNYEAQ. Deletions cut 5 bases from V and 4 bases from J, with 12 bases between. In DNA form, the CDR3 reads TGTGCCAGCAGCAACCGACAGGCGTACAATGAGCAGTTCTTC. Translated, it gives CASSNRQAYNEQFF.

J is TRBJ2-3 and V is TRBV6-1, with D unclear. Trimming removed 3 bases from V and 1 base from J, with 8 bases in between. The CDR3 is made up of 14 amino acids. Germline assignment: CDR1 MNHNS and CDR2 SASEGT. The CDR3 reads CASSEGSGTDTQYF. CDR3 nucleotides: TGTGCCAGCAGTGAGGGTTCAGGCACAGATACGCAGTATTTT.

The V call is TRBV2, the J call TRBJ1-4; no definite D call. Germline CDR1 and CDR2: SNHLY and FYNNEI. The CDR3 length is 14 residues. V was shortened by 6 bases and J by 12 bases, with 20 bases between the two germline ends. CDR3: CASRVRAVGEELFF. In nucleotides, the CDR3 is TGTGCCAGCAGGGTAAGGGCAGTAGGCGAGGAACTGTTTTTT.

This clone was picked up one time. This chain joins TRBV13 and TRBJ2-7; 7 positions agree with TRBD2. Per the germline V gene, CDR1 is PRHDT and CDR2 is FYEKMQ (reference sequence). The CDR3 covers 14 residues. The trim removed 5 bases at V and 3 bases at J, leaving 7 bases unmatched. As DNA, the CDR3 is TGTGCCAGCAGCGGAGGGAGGGCCCTCTACGAGCAGTACTTC. It specifies CASSGGRALYEQYF.

The genes are TRBV11-3 and TRBJ2-5, with 10 bases lining up with TRBD2. The CDR3 consists of 16 residues. V trimming: 1 base; J trimming: 4 bases; junction bases outside the gene matches: 6. The germline CDR1 and CDR2 sequences are SGHNT and YENEEA. In DNA form, the CDR3 reads TGTGCCAGCAGCTTAGTGGCTAGCGGGAGAGGAGAGACCCAGTACTTC. This gives the protein CASSLVASGRGETQYF. The full variable domain, in which reference TRBV11-3 and TRBJ2-5 provide the parts outside the CDR3, is EAGVVQSPRYKIIEKKQPVAFWCNPISGHNTLYWYLQNLGQGPELLIRYENEEAVDDSQLPKDRFSAERLKGVDSTLKIQPAELGDSAVYLCASSLVASGRGETQYFGPGTRLLVL.

The V gene is TRBV28, the J gene TRBJ2-1, with no clear D. Trimming took off 5 bases at V and 7 bases at J, with 3 bases between the two ends. CDR3 length: 10 amino acids. Germline values: CDR1 MDHEN, CDR2 SYDVKM. The CDR3 sequence is CASSKNEQFF. CDR3 nucleotide sequence: TGTGCCAGCAGTAAAAATGAGCAGTTCTTC.

V usage is TRBV2 and J usage is TRBJ2-1; D is uncertain. V lost 2 bases and J lost 6, with 11 bases in between. In germline, CDR1 is SNHLY, CDR2 FYNNEI. CDR3 size: 14 residues. The CDR3 protein is CASSEFFTSNEQFF. The DNA of the CDR3 is TGTGCCAGCAGTGAATTTTTCACATCCAATGAGCAGTTCTTC. Supplemented by reference TRBV2 and TRBJ2-1, the full variable domain reads EPEVTQTPSHQVTQMGQEVILRCVPISNHLYFYWYRQILGQKVEFLVSFYNNEISEKSEIFDDQFSVERPDGSNFTLKIRSTKLEDSAMYFCASSEFFTSNEQFFGPGTRLTVL.

The chain employs TRBV18 and TRBJ1-3, with TRBD1 identical over 9 bases. V dropped 0 bases and J dropped 2; count of bases not matched to a gene: 2. The CDR3 runs 16 residues. CDR1 KGHSH and CDR2 LQKENI come from the germline V gene. CDR3 sequence reads: CASSPPGTGPGNTIYF. DNA for the CDR3: TGTGCCAGCTCACCACCGGGGACAGGGCCTGGAAACACCATATATTTT.

The gene calls are TRBV11-2 and TRBJ1-2, with TRBD1 as a possible D gene (5 bases). Trimming cost V 2 bases and J 5 bases, with 12 bases left between them. Per germline, CDR1 SGHAT and CDR2 FQNNGV. This CDR3 spans 14 amino acids. CDR3 sequence (DNA): TGTGCCAGCAGCTTAACAGGCCCCCGATATGGCTACACCTTC. It translates to CASSLTGPRYGYTF.

CDR3 region: CASSPHRGTENTEAFF. The CDR3 DNA reads as TGTGCCAGCTCACCACATCGTGGGACAGAGAACACTGAAGCTTTCTTT. The chain combines TRBV18 with TRBJ1-1, with 7 bases matching TRBD1. Germline values: CDR1 KGHSH, CDR2 LQKENI. J gave up 1 base and V 1 base, and 6 bases lay outside the gene matches. The CDR3 has 16 residues.

The CDR3 nucleotides are TGTGCCAGCAGCTTAGCTGGGACTAGCGGGAGAGAGACCCAGTACTTC. This encodes CASSLAGTSGRETQYF. V and J are TRBV7-3 and TRBJ2-5, with TRBD2 identical over 14 bases. Germline V gene data show CDR1 as SGHTA and CDR2 as FQGTGA. This CDR3 is built from 16 residues. The ends lost 2 bases at V and 4 bases at J; junction bases unmatched: 3.

As DNA, the CDR3 is TGTGCCAGCAGCTCTACAGGGGTCCCCATAAGCGAGCAGTACTTC. This codes for CASSSTGVPISEQYF. The rearrangement uses TRBV7-3 and TRBJ2-7; 7 positions match TRBD1. The junction had 12 bases not matched to a gene; V was cut back by 4 bases and J by 6 bases. Germline CDR1 is SGHTA and CDR2 is FQGTGA. The CDR3 length is 15 residues.

The J gene is TRBJ2-1, the V gene TRBV2; D may be TRBD2 (5 bases). Germline V CDR1 and CDR2: SNHLY, FYNNEI. The V and J ends lost 4 bases and 8 bases respectively, with 27 bases between them. The CDR3 length is 18 residues. The CDR3 region is CASSGSLSPGIRWDEQFF. The CDR3 coding sequence is TGTGCCAGCAGTGGGAGTCTGTCTCCCGGGATTCGATGGGATGAGCAGTTCTTC.

This chain links TRBV28 with TRBJ2-7; a possible D gene is TRBD2 (5 bases). This CDR3 comprises 17 residues. The V gene lost 4 bases and the J gene lost 2 bases, with 21 bases spanning the gap. Per the germline V gene, CDR1 is MDHEN and CDR2 is SYDVKM. For the CDR3, the DNA is TGTGCCAGCAGTTCCCCTATACTGGGAGAATGGGCCTACGAGCAGTACTTC. This encodes CASSSPILGEWAYEQYF. Based on the CDR3 plus reference TRBV28 and TRBJ2-7, the full variable domain is DVKVTQSSRYLVKRTGEKVFLECVQDMDHENMFWYRQDPGLGLRLIYFSYDVKMKEKGDIPEGYSVSREKKERFSLILESASTNQTSMYLCASSSPILGEWAYEQYFGPGTRLTVT.

This clone was picked up a small number of times. The chain combines TRBV7-9 with TRBJ1-1, with a tentative D call TRBD1 (6 bases). The CDR3 spans 13 residues. V was pared by 1 base and J by 10 bases, with 13 bases between. Germline CDR1 reads SEHNR; CDR2 reads FQNEAQ (reference sequence). Here the CDR3 DNA reads TGTGCCAGCAGCTTAGGTACAGGGAGTACAGCTTTCTTT. It codes for CASSLGTGSTAFF.

The chain employs TRBV28 and TRBJ2-2, with D possibly matching TRBD2 (6 bases). The CDR3 runs to 16 residues. Germline values: CDR1 MDHEN, CDR2 SYDVKM. V was trimmed by 8 bases and J by 0 bases, leaving 16 bases between them. CDR3 loop: CASPPCCGTNTGELFF. Written as DNA, the CDR3 is TGTGCCAGCCCTCCGTGTTGCGGGACGAACACCGGGGAGCTGTTTTTT.

The chain joins TRBV12-5 to TRBJ2-2; possible D gene TRBD2, 5 bases. Trimming stripped 6 bases from V and 7 bases from J, with 18 bases between. Per germline, CDR1 LGHNT and CDR2 FRNRAP. This CDR3 is built from 15 residues. The CDR3 nucleotides are TGTGCTAGTGGCCTCAGCCTTTTGGAGGTCGGGGAGCTGTTTTTT. Its translation is CASGLSLLEVGELFF.

The V gene is TRBV28, the J gene TRBJ1-1; D gene uncertain. The CDR3 loop spans 14 amino acids. Germline V gene sequence: CDR1 MDHEN, CDR2 SYDVKM. The V and J ends lost 8 bases and 3 bases respectively, with 16 bases between them. The CDR3 loop is CASSQSDIYTEAFF. In nucleotides, the CDR3 is TGTGCCAGCTCCCAATCCGACATTTACACTGAAGCTTTCTTT.

The chain carries TRBV27 and TRBJ2-5; maybe TRBD2 (6 bases). CDR1 is MNHEY and CDR2 is SMNVEV in the germline V gene (reference sequence). CDR3 length: 14 amino acids. Trimming took 1 base from V and 4 from J, leaving 10 bases between them. The CDR3 DNA reads TGTGCCAGCAGTTTATACGGGGGTCTAGAGACCCAGTACTTC. Its translation: CASSLYGGLETQYF.

The rearrangement uses TRBV2 and TRBJ1-2; the D is unclear. The CDR3 totals 15 residues. From germline, CDR1 is SNHLY and CDR2 FYNNEI. The V and J ends lost 6 bases and 4 bases respectively, with 18 bases between them. The CDR3 here is CASSYQSKPGYGYTF. CDR3 nucleotide sequence: TGTGCCAGCAGCTACCAATCTAAGCCTGGCTATGGCTACACCTTC.

The chain couples TRBV10-3 to TRBJ2-1; the D gene is possibly TRBD2 (8 bases). V shed 1 base and J shed 8 bases, with 21 bases lying between them. From germline, CDR1 is ENHRY and CDR2 SYGVKD. The CDR3 is 17 amino acids. The CDR3, as DNA: TGTGCCATCAGTGAGTTTCCAGGGGGGCAGACTAGCGATGAGCAGTTCTTC. This translates into CAISEFPGGQTSDEQFF.

The CDR3 coding sequence is TGCAGCGTTGTTGCGTCTTCGGGCAGGGGGCTAGGTGGCTACACCTTC. Its protein product is CSVVASSGRGLGGYTF. The chain carries TRBV29-1 and TRBJ1-2; TRBD1 matches 8 bases. The germline CDR1 and CDR2 sequences are SQVTM and ANQGSEA. Germline trimming cut 4 bases from V and 7 bases from J; bases unmatched to any gene: 17. The CDR3 loop spans 16 amino acids.

The chain combines TRBV23-1 with TRBJ2-7, with D maybe TRBD1 (6 bases). Being an ORF, TRBV23-1 has a function that is uncertain. The CDR3 covers 16 residues. V was trimmed by 6 bases and J by 0 bases, leaving 18 bases between them. CDR3 sequence (DNA): TGCGCCAGCAGGAATAAACAGGGATCTCTCTCCTACGAGCAGTACTTC. Amino acid sequence: CASRNKQGSLSYEQYF.

J is TRBJ2-2 and V is TRBV5-1, with unresolved D. V was clipped by 0 bases and J by 3 bases, with 9 bases between them. CDR1 is SGHRS and CDR2 is YFSETQ in the germline V gene. The CDR3 has 15 amino acids. As DNA, the CDR3 is TGCGCCAGCAGCTTGGCGAACTCGGACACCGGGGAGCTGTTTTTT. Its translation: CASSLANSDTGELFF.

The rearrangement links TRBV9 to TRBJ1-4, with D possibly TRBD1 on 6 matching bases. CDR1 SGDLS and CDR2 YYNGEE come from the germline V gene. The CDR3 sequence is 15 residues long. With 0 bases removed from V and 8 bases from J, the gap between germline ends came to 14 bases. The CDR3 nucleotides read TGTGCCAGCAGCGTAGCTGGTACAGGGCCCGAAAAACTGTTTTTT. This gives the protein CASSVAGTGPEKLFF.